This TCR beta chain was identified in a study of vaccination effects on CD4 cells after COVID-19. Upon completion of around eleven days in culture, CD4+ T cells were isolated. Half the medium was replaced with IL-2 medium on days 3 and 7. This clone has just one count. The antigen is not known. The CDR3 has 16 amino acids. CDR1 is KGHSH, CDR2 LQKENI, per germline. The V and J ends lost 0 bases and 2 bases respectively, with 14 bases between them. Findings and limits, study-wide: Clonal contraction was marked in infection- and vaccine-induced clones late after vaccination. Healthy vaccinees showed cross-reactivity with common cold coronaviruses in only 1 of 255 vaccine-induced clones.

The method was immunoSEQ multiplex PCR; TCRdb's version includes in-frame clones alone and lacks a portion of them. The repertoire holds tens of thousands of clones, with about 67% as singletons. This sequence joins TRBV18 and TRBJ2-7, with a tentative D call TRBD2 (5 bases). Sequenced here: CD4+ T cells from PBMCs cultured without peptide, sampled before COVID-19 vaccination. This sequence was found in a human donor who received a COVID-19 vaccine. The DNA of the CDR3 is TGTGCCAGCTCACCACCTAGGTGGGAGTTACCCTACGAGCAGTACTTC. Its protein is CASSPPRWELPYEQYF.